This passage covers 28 T cell receptor beta chains from one sample sequenced in a study of control samples from healthy donors and cancer patients. Sequencing was performed with immunoSEQ multiplex PCR; in TCRdb, only in-frame clones are kept and a portion is missing. The sample yields tens of thousands of clones, about 86% seen once. Sequencing was carried out using PBMCs. The receptors originated from a woman aged 55-75 years with lung cancer.

The rearrangement links TRBV7-9 to TRBJ2-3; 7 bases align to TRBD2. The junction had 5 bases not matched to a gene; V was cut back by 1 base and J by 4 bases. This CDR3 comprises 15 residues. From germline, CDR1 is SEHNR and CDR2 FQNEAQ (reference sequence). CDR3 residues: CASSLGNGLADTQYF. CDR3 coding DNA: TGTGCCAGCAGCTTAGGCAATGGACTAGCAGATACGCAGTATTTT.

This clone was detected only a few times. The chain links TRBV3-1 (or the pseudogene TRBV3-2) to TRBJ1-5; tentative D call: TRBD1 (6 bases). The length of the CDR3 is 14 residues. Germline V CDR1 and CDR2: LGHDT, YNNKEL (reference sequence). The V gene lost 0 bases and the J gene lost 4 bases, with 7 bases spanning the gap. CDR3 coding DNA: TGTGCCAGCAGCCAAGAAAGGGGGAATCAGCCCCAGCATTTT. It codes for CASSQERGNQPQHF.

Here the CDR3 reads CSVVSPDSYEQYF. DNA of the CDR3: TGCAGCGTTGTCAGCCCAGATTCCTACGAGCAGTACTTC. The rearrangement links TRBV29-1 to TRBJ2-7, with unresolved D. The V gene's germline CDR1 is SQVTM and CDR2 ANQGSEA. The CDR3 extends over 13 amino acids. V lost 4 bases and J lost 1, with 11 bases in between.

This sequence joins TRBV3-1 (or the pseudogene TRBV3-2) and TRBJ2-1; a weak D match, TRBD1 (6 bases). This CDR3 comprises 14 residues. The germline CDR1 and CDR2 sequences are LGHDT and YNNKEL (reference sequence). Trimming cost V 5 bases and J 11 bases, with 19 bases left between them. The CDR3 DNA sequence: TGTGCCAGCAGCGGGGGAAGAGGGGGACAACAGCAGTTCTTC. It translates to CASSGGRGGQQQFF.

The chain is built from TRBV9 and TRBJ1-3; unclear D gene. CDR1 is SGDLS, CDR2 YYNGEE, per germline. This CDR3 has 15 amino acids. V was clipped by 4 bases and J by 0 bases, with 11 bases between them. CDR3 in amino acids: CASSPRTFSGNTIYF. DNA of the CDR3: TGTGCCAGCAGCCCCCGGACGTTCTCTGGAAACACCATATATTTT.

This chain uses TRBV7-3 with TRBJ2-2, with 12 bases aligning to TRBD2. V dropped 5 bases and J dropped 6; count of bases not matched to a gene: 4. CDR3 size: 15 residues. Germline V gives CDR1 SGHTA, CDR2 FQGTGA. The CDR3: CASSLRTSGAGELFF. DNA of the CDR3: TGTGCCAGCAGCCTTAGGACTAGCGGGGCCGGGGAGCTGTTTTTT. Combining the CDR3 with reference TRBV7-3 and TRBJ2-2 gives the whole variable domain GAGVSQTPSNKVTEKGKYVELRCDPISGHTALYWYRQSLGQGPEFLIYFQGTGAADDSGLPNDRFFAVRPEGSVSTLKIQRTERGDSAVYLCASSLRTSGAGELFFGEGSRLTVL.

The V call is TRBV12-5, the J call TRBJ1-2, with a tentative D call TRBD1 (5 bases). The CDR3 is 15 amino acids. Trimming pared 1 base from V and 2 bases from J, leaving 11 bases between. Germline V gives CDR1 LGHNT, CDR2 FRNRAP. The CDR3, as DNA: TGTGCTAGTGGTTTGGAGGGACGGTCGAACTATGGCTACACCTTC. Protein: CASGLEGRSNYGYTF.

This chain links TRBV21-1 with TRBJ2-7; TRBD1 is the table's D call and was not checked against the DNA. TRBV21-1 is a recognized pseudogene. The CDR3 is 20 residues long. CDR3 loop: CASREDAQVIGQPRSYEQYF. CDR3 coding DNA: TGTGCCAGCAGAGAAGACGCCCAAGTAATAGGACAGCCTCGGTCCTACGAGCAGTACTTC.

This chain connects TRBV10-3 to TRBJ1-3; tentative D call: TRBD1 (6 bases). V was trimmed by 7 bases and J by 4 bases, leaving 8 bases between them. This CDR3 has 12 residues. From germline, CDR1 is ENHRY and CDR2 SYGVKD. CDR3 loop: CAITGTGNTIYF. The CDR3 DNA reads TGTGCCATCACGGGGACAGGAAACACCATATATTTT.

This clone occurred a few times. The V gene is TRBV12-3 or TRBV12-4, the J gene TRBJ1-2; D gene uncertain. V dropped 3 bases and J dropped 14 bases, with 16 bases sitting between them. The CDR3 runs 12 residues. In DNA form, the CDR3 reads TGTGCCAGCAGTTTTCGTAGGACGGAGCGGACCTTC. Its translation: CASSFRRTERTF.

This chain connects TRBV19 to TRBJ2-5, with 8 nucleotides matching TRBD2. The CDR3 extends over 16 amino acids. The V segment lost 2 bases and the J segment 4 bases; nucleotides outside the gene matches: 9. Germline V gives CDR1 LNHDA, CDR2 SQIVND (reference sequence). The CDR3 DNA reads as TGTGCCAGTAGTATACTTAGCGGGGATGGGATAGAGACCCAGTACTTC. It specifies CASSILSGDGIETQYF.

CDR3 region: CATSDFGAADTQYF. Written as DNA, the CDR3 is TGTGCCACCAGTGATTTTGGCGCGGCAGATACGCAGTATTTT. The rearrangement uses TRBV24-1 and TRBJ2-3; D gene uncertain. Germline CDR1 is KGHDR and CDR2 is SFDVKD. This CDR3 comprises 14 residues. V was cut by 1 base and J by 4 bases, with 8 bases left in between.

In its sample, this clone was seen once. The chain uses TRBV27 and TRBJ1-1, with TRBD1 matching over 9 bases. CDR1 MNHEY and CDR2 SMNVEV come from the germline V gene (reference sequence). Trimming took 6 bases from V and 2 from J; bases not matched to a gene: 4. The CDR3 sequence is 14 residues long. As DNA, the CDR3 is TGTGCCAGCAGAAGGACAGGGGCCAACACTGAAGCTTTCTTT. This encodes CASRRTGANTEAFF.

The chain combines TRBV10-1 with TRBJ2-2, with D perhaps TRBD1 or TRBD2 (6 bases each). Looked up from germline, CDR1 is WNHNN and CDR2 is SYGVQD (reference sequence). The CDR3 has 17 residues. V lost 3 bases, J lost 8 bases, and 22 bases lay in between. The chain's CDR3 is CASSDVGGHPPPGELFF. The CDR3 DNA reads as TGCGCCAGCAGTGATGTGGGGGGCCACCCACCCCCGGGGGAGCTGTTTTTT.

The sample holds a few counts of this clone. The CDR3 loop reads CAWTDTGREETQYF. The CDR3 nucleotides are TGTGCCTGGACCGATACCGGGCGAGAAGAGACCCAGTACTTC. The chain is built from TRBV30 and TRBJ2-5; D is unresolved. The CDR3 has 14 amino acids. CDR1 and CDR2 from the germline V gene are GTSNPN and SVGIG (reference sequence). Trimming cost V 4 bases and J 3 bases, with 15 bases left between them.

The gene calls are TRBV24-1 and TRBJ1-2; the D is unclear. Germline assignment: CDR1 KGHDR and CDR2 SFDVKD. The V and J ends lost 2 bases and 8 bases respectively, with 17 bases between them. The CDR3 spans 15 residues. The CDR3: CATSDSEHPMWGYTF. In nucleotides, the CDR3 is TGTGCCACCAGTGATTCAGAACACCCCATGTGGGGCTACACCTTC.

The chain has TRBV27 and TRBJ2-5, with unresolved D. Trimming removed 6 bases from V and 1 base from J, with 9 bases in between. CDR3 length: 13 amino acids. Per the germline V gene, CDR1 is MNHEY and CDR2 is SMNVEV (reference sequence). CDR3 amino acids: CASRKTVQETQYF. CDR3 bases: TGTGCCAGCAGGAAGACCGTCCAAGAGACCCAGTACTTC.

This chain joins TRBV27 and TRBJ1-2, with D possibly TRBD1 on 5 matching bases. The CDR3 has 14 amino acids. V lost 6 bases, J lost 4 bases, and 15 bases lay in between. The germline gives CDR1 MNHEY, CDR2 SMNVEV (reference sequence). The CDR3 here is CASSLEGRSYGYTF. The CDR3 region has the DNA TGTGCCAGCAGCCTCGAGGGACGGTCCTATGGCTACACCTTC.

The rearrangement links TRBV30 to TRBJ2-3; possibly TRBD1 or TRBD2 for D (5 bases each). The ends were cut back, 8 bases at V and 1 base at J, with 13 bases in the middle. The CDR3 is 13 amino acids. Germline lookup yields CDR1 GTSNPN and CDR2 SVGIG (reference sequence). CDR3 amino acids: CARTGAGTDTQYF. The CDR3 bases are TGTGCCCGGACTGGGGCCGGCACAGATACGCAGTATTTT.

This clone has just a few counts. The gene calls are TRBV5-6 and TRBJ2-5, with 9 bases lining up with TRBD2. This CDR3 has 16 residues. V lost 4 bases to trimming and J lost 4 bases; unmatched junction nucleotides: 11. CDR1 is SGHDT, CDR2 YYEEEE, per germline. CDR3 residues: CASSAPRGGIRETQYF. The CDR3 DNA sequence: TGTGCCAGCAGCGCCCCGCGGGGGGGCATTCGAGAGACCCAGTACTTC.

The J gene is TRBJ2-3, the V gene TRBV11-3; TRBD1 agrees at 11 bases. This CDR3 contains 17 residues. The J segment lost 4 bases and the V segment lost 5 bases, leaving 11 bases of the junction unmatched. Germline CDR1 reads SGHNT; CDR2 reads YENEEA. CDR3: CASSRGGGTGGSDTQYF. The CDR3 DNA reads as TGTGCCAGCAGCCGGGGAGGCGGGACAGGGGGTTCAGATACGCAGTATTTT.

The V call is TRBV11-3, the J call TRBJ2-1; D may correspond to TRBD1 or TRBD2 (5 bases each). Germline V lookup: CDR1 SGHNT, CDR2 YENEEA. This CDR3 region has 16 residues. V was shortened by 6 bases and J by 5 bases, with 20 bases between the two germline ends. The CDR3 nucleotides are TGTGCCAGCAGTCCCCAACCCGGGACCCTGCACAATGAGCAGTTCTTC. It codes for CASSPQPGTLHNEQFF.

This chain joins TRBV7-2 and TRBJ2-5; D tentatively reads TRBD1 or TRBD2 (5 bases each). Looked up from germline, CDR1 is SGHTA and CDR2 is FQGNSA. V lost 1 base to trimming and J lost 5 bases, with 14 bases between them. The CDR3 covers 15 residues. The CDR3 DNA is TGTGCCAGCAGCTTAGTGGGGACCGGCGGGGAGACCCAGTACTTC. It translates to CASSLVGTGGETQYF.

The chain carries TRBV4-1 and TRBJ2-3; TRBD1 matches 8 bases. CDR3 size: 18 residues. Germline CDR1 and CDR2: MGHRA and YSYEKL. V lost 1 base to trimming and J lost 0 bases; unmatched junction nucleotides: 9. Here the CDR3 DNA reads TGCGCCAGCAGCCAAGGCGACGGGACAGGTACTAGCACAGATACGCAGTATTTT. Translated, it gives CASSQGDGTGTSTDTQYF.

The chain employs TRBV13 and TRBJ2-7; D not certain. Germline V gene sequence: CDR1 PRHDT, CDR2 FYEKMQ (reference sequence). V was trimmed by 5 bases and J by 7 bases, leaving 9 bases between them. The length of the CDR3 is 11 residues. The CDR3 DNA reads as TGTGCCAGCAGCCTAGTGGGAGAGCAGTACTTC. It is translated as CASSLVGEQYF.

The V call is TRBV6-5, the J call TRBJ1-2, with D possibly being TRBD1 (5 bases). Trimming cost V 4 bases and J 8 bases, with 23 bases left between them. Looked up from germline, CDR1 is MNHEY and CDR2 is SVGAGI. The CDR3 has 16 residues. In DNA form, the CDR3 reads TGTGCCAGCAGTTCTCTGGGACGGAGCAACCCAGGGGGCTACACCTTC. Its protein product is CASSSLGRSNPGGYTF.

The CDR3 coding sequence is TGTGCCAGCAGCCCCGGTGGTAGCGACAGCACAGATACGCAGTATTTT. Translation gives CASSPGGSDSTDTQYF. The gene calls are TRBV5-4 and TRBJ2-3; TRBD2 is a possible D gene (5 bases). The germline CDR1 and CDR2 sequences are SGHNT and YYREEE (reference sequence). The CDR3 is made up of 16 amino acids. The V and J ends lost 4 bases and 0 bases respectively, with 15 bases between them.

The V call is TRBV6-5, the J call TRBJ1-1; D might be TRBD1 (5 bases). Germline V lookup: CDR1 MNHEY, CDR2 SVGAGI. Trimming stripped 2 bases from V and 0 bases from J, with 13 bases between. The CDR3 is 16 amino acids. The CDR3 loop is CASSYVGAPVNTEAFF. DNA of the CDR3: TGTGCCAGCAGTTACGTCGGGGCCCCAGTGAACACTGAAGCTTTCTTT.